This is a list of T cell receptor beta chains from one sample in a study of beta chain features in type 1 diabetes. Method: immunoSEQ multiplex PCR; TCRdb's copy keeps in-frame clones and lacks some. The repertoire has more than 250,000 clones, 14% of them found once; the top ten carry 0.015% to 0.02%. Sequencing was done on a sample of naive CD4+ T cells from blood. Receptor source: a man aged 25 to 40 with type 1 diabetes. Both conserved end residues are part of each CDR3. Each record gives: J gene, V gene, D gene, clone size, CDR3 DNA, CDR3 protein. A D gene is named only where the DNA matches it firmly. Not every row has a clone size; where given, it reads once, few, many or a size class.

>TRBJ2-1|TRBV7-2|-|few
TGTGCCAGCAGCTTAGGCAGTGCCCCGCATGGGCAGTTCTTC
CASSLGSAPHGQFF
>TRBJ2-1|TRBV7-3|TRBD2|-
TGTGCCAGCAGCTTCTCGACTAGCGGGAGGGGAGATGAGCAGTTCTTC
CASSFSTSGRGDEQFF
>TRBJ1-2|TRBV9|-|-
TGTGCCAGCAGCCCCATCCCCGGGGCTAACTATGGCTACACCTTC
CASSPIPGANYGYTF
>TRBJ2-5|TRBV5-1|-|-
TGCGCCAGCAGCCCTTGGACTGAAGAGACCCAGTACTTC
CASSPWTEETQYF
>TRBJ2-3|TRBV29-1|-|-
TGCAGCGTTGAGACCTTCGGGGTCGTGGGAGATACGCAGTATTTT
CSVETFGVVGDTQYF
>TRBJ2-7|TRBV9|-|few
TGTGCCAGCAGCGTAGCTTTGGAGTACGAGCAGTACTTC
CASSVALEYEQYF
>TRBJ1-2|TRBV7-2|TRBD1|few
TGTGCCAGCAGCCCCCAAGGACAGGGGTTGGGCTACACCTTC
CASSPQGQGLGYTF
>TRBJ2-5|TRBV28|-|-
TGTGCCAGCAGCCCGGGGGGCATTGAGACCCAGTACTTC
CASSPGGIETQYF
>TRBJ2-7|TRBV28|TRBD2|few
TGTGCCAGCAGTTTGAGGCGGGAGGCCTACGAGCAGTACTTC
CASSLRREAYEQYF
>TRBJ2-1|TRBV15|TRBD2|-
TGTGCCACCGCTAGCGGGAGGGACTACAATGAGCAGTTCTTC
CATASGRDYNEQFF
>TRBJ2-1|TRBV7-7|TRBD2|few
TGTGCCGCTAGCGGGAGGTGCGGTGAGCAGTTCTTC
CAASGRCGEQFF
>TRBJ2-7|TRBV5-1|TRBD2|few
TGCGCCAGCAGCTTTCAAAGCGGGAGGGCTTACGAGCAGTACTTC
CASSFQSGRAYEQYF
>TRBJ2-1|TRBV5-1|TRBD2|-
TGCGCCAGCAGCACCGGGACTAGCGGGAGCAATGAGCAGTTCTTC
CASSTGTSGSNEQFF
>TRBJ2-3|TRBV13|-|-
TGTGCCAGCAGCGGGCGACTAGTTAGGTCGTCAGATACGCAGTATTTT
CASSGRLVRSSDTQYF
>TRBJ1-5|TRBV28|-|-
TGTGCCAGCAGACACTACAGGCATATACCATATCAGCCCCAGCATTTT
CASRHYRHIPYQPQHF
>TRBJ2-1|TRBV28|TRBD2|few
TGTGCCAGCAGTTCCTCTCTAGCGGGAATTGGTGAGCAGTTCTTC
CASSSSLAGIGEQFF